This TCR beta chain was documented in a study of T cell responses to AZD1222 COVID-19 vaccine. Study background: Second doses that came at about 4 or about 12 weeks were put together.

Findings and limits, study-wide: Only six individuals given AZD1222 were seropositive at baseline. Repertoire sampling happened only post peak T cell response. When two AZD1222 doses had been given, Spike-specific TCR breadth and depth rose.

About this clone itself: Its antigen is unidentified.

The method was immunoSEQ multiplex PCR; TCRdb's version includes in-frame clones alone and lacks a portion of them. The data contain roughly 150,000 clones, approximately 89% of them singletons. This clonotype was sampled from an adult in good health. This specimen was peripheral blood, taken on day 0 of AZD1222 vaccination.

In nucleotides, the CDR3 is TGTGCCAGTAGTTTCCTACAGGGGGCCGGGGGCTACACCTTC. Amino acid sequence: CASSFLQGAGGYTF. V gene TRBV19 combines with J gene TRBJ1-2; 9 bases align to TRBD1. CDR1 LNHDA and CDR2 SQIVND come from the germline V gene (reference sequence). There are 14 residues in the CDR3. V dropped 5 bases and J dropped 8; count of bases not matched to a gene: 9.